This paragraph reports one TCR beta chain. The Seattle site enrolled patients during active infection and followed them longitudinally. TCRdb's copy holds only in-frame clones and misses some; the assay was immunoSEQ multiplex PCR. The profile covers more than 300,000 clones, with approximately 87% appearing a single time and 8.5% to 12% taken by the ten largest. This CDR3 is built from 16 residues. The sample comes from a study of blood T cell repertoires in COVID-19. Overall study context: The cDNA or gDNA used as material had been derived from T cells, B-cell-depleted T cells, or PBMCs.

The V gene is TRBV21-1, the J gene TRBJ2-2; TRBD2, the D gene given by the table, was not confirmed from the DNA. TRBV21-1 is a pseudogene locus. The clonotype originates from a woman aged 25-40 years with COVID-19, enrolled during active disease. Material: peripheral blood. The CDR3 DNA reads as TGTGCCAGCAGCAACCGGCCGCTAGGGAACACCGGGGAGCTGTTTTTT. Translation: CASSNRPLGNTGELFF.